The 20 T cell receptor beta chains listed next were all sequenced from one sample in a study of blood T cell repertoires in COVID-19. Only in-frame clones appear in the TCRdb table, and some are missing; sequencing was by immunoSEQ multiplex PCR. The table includes more than 80,000 clones, about 82% detected once. Sequenced material: peripheral blood. These receptors were obtained from a man aged 50 to 59 with active COVID-19.

The chain uses TRBV27 and TRBJ2-7, with 12 bases matching TRBD2. The V gene end was trimmed by 9 bases and the J gene end by 6 bases; junction bases not matched to a gene: 6. CDR1 and CDR2 from the germline V gene are MNHEY and SMNVEV (reference sequence). The CDR3 is 13 amino acids. Here the CDR3 DNA reads TGTGCCAGTTCCCTAGCGGGGGGGCCCGAGCAGTACTTC. This codes for CASSLAGGPEQYF.

The V call is TRBV7-9, the J call TRBJ2-1; D not certain. V was trimmed by 7 bases and J by 7 bases, leaving 11 bases between them. The CDR3 sequence is 12 residues long. Germline V gives CDR1 SEHNR, CDR2 FQNEAQ (reference sequence). CDR3 loop: CASTQTSNEQFF. DNA of the CDR3: TGTGCCAGCACCCAAACTTCAAATGAGCAGTTCTTC.

In its sample, this clone was seen a few times. This chain uses TRBV28 with TRBJ1-2; no firm D call. The CDR3 extends over 14 amino acids. Trimming removed 8 bases from V and 6 bases from J, with 19 bases in between. Germline CDR1 reads MDHEN; CDR2 reads SYDVKM. This CDR3 reads CASLAGPRNNGYTF. CDR3 DNA: TGTGCCAGCCTAGCGGGCCCCCGAAACAATGGCTACACCTTC.

This clone was picked up a small number of times. The rearrangement links TRBV19 to TRBJ2-7; 7 bases map to TRBD1. V was pared by 4 bases and J by 0 bases, with 3 bases of the junction left unmatched. The germline CDR1 and CDR2 sequences are LNHDA and SQIVND (reference sequence). The CDR3 has 14 residues. CDR3 sequence (DNA): TGTGCCAGTAGTAAGGCAGGGGGCTCCTACGAGCAGTACTTC. Translating it yields CASSKAGGSYEQYF.

The J gene is TRBJ2-5, the V gene TRBV5-1; D is ambiguous. The germline V and J ends were trimmed by 0 bases and 5 bases, with 14 bases remaining between them. CDR1 is SGHRS and CDR2 is YFSETQ in the germline V gene. The CDR3 is 15 residues long. CDR3 in DNA: TGCGCCAGCAGCTTGGGTCAGATCGTGAGGGAGACCCAGTACTTC. Residues: CASSLGQIVRETQYF.

This sequence joins TRBV6-5 and TRBJ1-2; D unclear. V was clipped by 6 bases and J by 4 bases, with 18 bases between them. The CDR3 sequence is 15 residues long. The germline gives CDR1 MNHEY, CDR2 SVGAGI. As DNA, the CDR3 is TGTGCCAGCAGGCCCCCCTCCGGGGTTTTCTATGGCTACACCTTC. It codes for CASRPPSGVFYGYTF.

In nucleotides, the CDR3 is TGTGCCAGCAGCCAAGGGGACAGGCTAGGAAACACTGAAGCTTTCTTT. Protein product: CASSQGDRLGNTEAFF. The V call is TRBV14, the J call TRBJ1-1; 8 positions match TRBD1. This CDR3 contains 16 residues. V lost 1 base to trimming and J lost 2 bases; unmatched junction nucleotides: 6. Germline CDR1 SGHDN, CDR2 FVKESK.

V and J are TRBV6-1 and TRBJ2-3, with D perhaps TRBD2 (7 bases). V lost 1 base to trimming and J lost 7 bases, with 9 bases between them. CDR1 and CDR2 (germline): MNHNS, SASEGT. The CDR3 sequence is 13 residues long. Here the CDR3 reads CASSEEGGYTQYF. DNA of the CDR3: TGTGCCAGCAGTGAAGAGGGGGGGTATACGCAGTATTTT.

J is TRBJ1-2 and V is TRBV28; D might be TRBD1 (6 bases). CDR1 and CDR2 (germline): MDHEN, SYDVKM. The CDR3 runs 19 residues. Trimming took off 2 bases at V and 4 bases at J, with 26 bases between the two ends. CDR3 region: CASSLKFGRDTPRGYGYTF. The CDR3 DNA is TGTGCCAGCAGTTTAAAGTTCGGCCGGGACACCCCAAGGGGCTATGGCTACACCTTC.

This clone came up once. The rearrangement links TRBV18 to TRBJ1-1; TRBD1 agrees at 10 bases. Germline trimming cut 3 bases from V and 5 bases from J; bases unmatched to any gene: 9. The germline V gene has CDR1 KGHSH and CDR2 LQKENI. The CDR3 runs 16 residues. For the CDR3, the DNA is TGTGCCAGCTCACCTCTACGACAGGGGGCTGAGACTGAAGCTTTCTTT. It translates to CASSPLRQGAETEAFF.

The J gene is TRBJ1-5, the V gene TRBV6-5, with 9 bases matching TRBD1. Germline assignment: CDR1 MNHEY and CDR2 SVGAGI. This CDR3 has 14 residues. With V trimmed by 4 bases and J by 6 bases, 4 bases remained unmatched. In DNA form, the CDR3 reads TGTGCCAGCAGTTTGGGACAGGGCTCTCAGCCCCAGCATTTT. Residues: CASSLGQGSQPQHF.

This chain joins TRBV5-1 and TRBJ1-2; maybe TRBD1 (5 bases). Trimming shortened V by 0 bases and J by 5 bases, and 11 bases separated the two germline ends. CDR3 length equals 14 residues. Per the germline V gene, CDR1 is SGHRS and CDR2 is YFSETQ. CDR3 in amino acids: CASSLDSGTYGYTF. The CDR3 DNA follows: TGCGCCAGCAGCTTGGACAGCGGGACGTATGGCTACACCTTC.

This clone appeared a few times. J is TRBJ2-7 and V is TRBV5-6, with a weak D call TRBD1 (6 bases). The CDR3 loop spans 15 amino acids. Trimming removed 0 bases from V and 5 bases from J, with 15 bases in between. Germline lookup yields CDR1 SGHDT and CDR2 YYEEEE. CDR3 nucleotides: TGTGCCAGCAGCTTGGCCAACTCCAGGGGCGACGAGCAGTACTTC. Its translation: CASSLANSRGDEQYF.

The rearrangement uses TRBV4-2 and TRBJ1-1; the D gene is possibly TRBD1 (5 bases). The CDR3 covers 15 residues. Germline V gives CDR1 LGHNA, CDR2 YNFKEQ. V gave up 5 bases and J gave up 1 base, with 14 bases separating them. CDR3 protein: CASSTAVQENTEAFF. As DNA, the CDR3 is TGTGCCAGCAGCACCGCAGTACAGGAGAACACTGAAGCTTTCTTT.

The chain combines TRBV7-2 with TRBJ2-7, with D possibly being TRBD2 (5 bases). CDR3 length: 14 residues. Trimming removed 4 bases at V and 4 bases at J, with 14 bases between. CDR1 and CDR2 from the germline V gene are SGHTA and FQGNSA. CDR3 coding DNA: TGTGCCAGCAGCTATAGGGCGGGTCCGTACGAGCAGTACTTC. It translates to CASSYRAGPYEQYF.

The chain joins TRBV24-1 to TRBJ2-5; maybe TRBD2 (5 bases). V dropped 3 bases and J dropped 0 bases, with 10 bases sitting between them. The CDR3 contains 15 residues. The germline CDR1 and CDR2 sequences are KGHDR and SFDVKD. CDR3 in amino acids: CATSDPLGDQETQYF. Here the CDR3 DNA reads TGTGCCACCAGTGATCCGCTCGGGGACCAAGAGACCCAGTACTTC.

This chain links TRBV7-8 with TRBJ2-1; a possible D gene is TRBD2 (5 bases). The CDR3 is made up of 13 amino acids. Germline V gene lookup returns CDR1 SGHVS and CDR2 FQNEAQ. V lost 5 bases and J 9 bases, leaving 14 bases between the germline ends. Written as DNA, the CDR3 is TGTGCCAGCAGCCGCCAGAGTAGCGTTGAGCAGTTCTTC. Its translation is CASSRQSSVEQFF.

The chain uses TRBV28 and TRBJ1-2; D remains ambiguous. Germline CDR1 MDHEN, CDR2 SYDVKM. The V gene lost 4 bases and the J gene lost 2 bases, with 11 bases spanning the gap. This CDR3 region has 14 residues. Here the CDR3 reads CASSSSGYNYGYTF. In nucleotides, the CDR3 is TGTGCCAGCAGTTCCAGCGGTTACAACTATGGCTACACCTTC.

The rearrangement joins TRBV7-8 to TRBJ2-7; 9 nucleotides match TRBD2. J gave up 7 bases and V 1 base, and 11 bases lay outside the gene matches. There are 16 residues in the CDR3. Germline lookup yields CDR1 SGHVS and CDR2 FQNEAQ. The CDR3 DNA reads as TGTGCCAGCAGCTTAGGTCCTAGCGGGGCTGTGGGTGAGCAGTACTTC. Protein product: CASSLGPSGAVGEQYF.

The J gene is TRBJ2-7, the V gene TRBV12-3 or TRBV12-4, with 7 bases that match TRBD1. The CDR3 loop spans 12 amino acids. The V segment lost 2 bases and the J segment 8 bases; nucleotides outside the gene matches: 3. Written as DNA, the CDR3 is TGTGCCAGCAGTTTAAAAGGGGGCCAGCAGTACTTC. Amino acids: CASSLKGGQQYF.